The T cell receptor (beta chain) under discussion was sequenced for a study of blood T cells in healthy people across ages. Trimming removed 1 base from V and 7 bases from J, with 20 bases in between. The CDR3 consists of 16 residues. CDR1 and CDR2 from the germline V gene are DFQATT and SNEGSKA (reference sequence). Primed by a sample-barcoded 5' primer and a J-beta primer mix, a second PCR proceeded for 7 to 11 cycles. TCRdb redid the calling of the 5' RACE reads with MiXCR, one entry per CDR3 protein. This sample has 780,000 or so distinct CDR3 sequences, with about 53% found just once. Material for sequencing was blood. The chain employs TRBV20-1 and TRBJ1-5; TRBD1 is a possible D gene (5 bases). The sequence was collected from a man older than 75 in good health. CDR3 sequence: CSARGEIGREGQPQHF. CDR3 in DNA: TGCAGTGCTAGAGGGGAGATAGGCAGGGAAGGACAGCCCCAGCATTTT.